These T cell receptor beta chains were read from a single sample in a study of T cells in Graves' hyperthyroidism and ophthalmopathy. TCRdb reanalysed the multiplex PCR reads using MiXCR and keeps one entry per CDR3 protein. The repertoire holds 500,000 to 600,000 distinct CDR3 sequences, with around 15% as singletons. Sequencing was done on a sample of blood. The receptors come from a woman younger than 30 with Graves' hyperthyroidism. The CDR3 runs from the conserved cysteine through the conserved F or W. Each record gives: V gene, D gene, clone size, J gene, CDR3 DNA, CDR3 protein. D genes are given only for firm matches. Rows may omit the clone size; those that give it use once, few, many or a size class.

TRBV20-1	NA	many	TRBJ2-1	TGCAGTGCTCGCCGGCTCAGAGGGAACAATGAGCAGTTCTTC	CSARRLRGNNEQFF
TRBV5-1	NA	NA	TRBJ1-1	TGCGCCAGCAGCTTGGTCGTGGGGGTGAGGACTGAAGCTTTCTTT	CASSLVVGVRTEAFF
TRBV7-6	NA	many	TRBJ2-1	TGTGCCAGCAGCTTAGTATCCAGGGATGAGCAGTTCTTC	CASSLVSRDEQFF
TRBV6-1	TRBD2	NA	TRBJ2-3	TGTGCCAGCAGTGAAGCTGTATCTGACGGGGGGGGTTTT	CASSEAVSDGGGF
TRBV3-1	TRBD1	NA	TRBJ2-2	TGCGCCAGCAGCCACCGAGGGACAGGGGAGCTTGGCGGGGAGCTGTTTTTT	CASSHRGTGELGGELFF
TRBV30	NA	many	TRBJ2-1	TGTGCCTGGAGTCACGGTCATGAGCAGTTCTTC	CAWSHGHEQFF
TRBV19	NA	NA	TRBJ1-1	TGTGCCAGTAGTAGTCGTTCTATGAACACTGAAGCTTTCTTT	CASSSRSMNTEAFF
TRBV9	NA	few	TRBJ2-7	TGTGCCAGCAGCGTAGTTTTTGTTTCCGTTAAGGGGTCCATAGTCAGGACAGCCAACTACGAGCAGTACTTC	CASSVVFVSVKGSIVRTANYEQYF
TRBV7-9	NA	NA	TRBJ1-2	TGTGCCAGCAGCATCTGGGGCCGGGGGAAGGGCTACACCTTC	CASSIWGRGKGYTF
TRBV3-1	NA	many	TRBJ2-2	TGTGCCAGCAGCCAAATACAGGGAACCGGGGAGCTGTTTTTT	CASSQIQGTGELFF
TRBV5-1	NA	NA	TRBJ2-7	TGCGCCAGCAGCTTGGTGGGGATTGTCTACGAGCAGTACTTC	CASSLVGIVYEQYF
TRBV5-4	NA	NA	TRBJ2-2	TGTGCCAGCAGCTTGGCTGCCTTAGCGGAGCGCGGGGAGCTGTTTTTT	CASSLAALAERGELFF
TRBV24-1	TRBD1	NA	TRBJ2-1	TGTGCCACCAGTAAGGCAGGGGGATACAATGAGCAGTTCTTC	CATSKAGGYNEQFF
TRBV11-2	NA	many	TRBJ2-5	TGTGCCAGCAGCCCTACCAGCGTCCAAGAGACCCAGTACTTC	CASSPTSVQETQYF